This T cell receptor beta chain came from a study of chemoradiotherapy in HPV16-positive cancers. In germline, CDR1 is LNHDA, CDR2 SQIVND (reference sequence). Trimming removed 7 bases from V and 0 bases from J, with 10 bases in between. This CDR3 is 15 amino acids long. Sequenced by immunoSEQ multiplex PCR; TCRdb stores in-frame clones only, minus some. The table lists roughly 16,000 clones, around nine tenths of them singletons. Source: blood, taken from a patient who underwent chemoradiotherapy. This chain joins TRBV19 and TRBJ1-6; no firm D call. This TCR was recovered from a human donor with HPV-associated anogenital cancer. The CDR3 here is CASKTALSYNSPLHF. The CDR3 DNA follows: TGTGCCAGTAAAACAGCCCTCTCCTATAATTCACCCCTCCACTTT.